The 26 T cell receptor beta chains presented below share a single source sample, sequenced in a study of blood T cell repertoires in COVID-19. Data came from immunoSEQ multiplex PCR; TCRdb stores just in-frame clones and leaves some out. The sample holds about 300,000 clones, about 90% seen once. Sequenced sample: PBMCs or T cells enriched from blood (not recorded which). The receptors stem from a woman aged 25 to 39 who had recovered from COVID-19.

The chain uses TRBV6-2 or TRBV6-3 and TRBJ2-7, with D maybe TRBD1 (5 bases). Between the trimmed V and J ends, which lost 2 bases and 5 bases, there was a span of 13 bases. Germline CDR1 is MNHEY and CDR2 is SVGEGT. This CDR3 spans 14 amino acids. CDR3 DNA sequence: TGTGCCAGCAGTTACGGCAGGGTGGCAAACGAGCAGTACTTC. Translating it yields CASSYGRVANEQYF.

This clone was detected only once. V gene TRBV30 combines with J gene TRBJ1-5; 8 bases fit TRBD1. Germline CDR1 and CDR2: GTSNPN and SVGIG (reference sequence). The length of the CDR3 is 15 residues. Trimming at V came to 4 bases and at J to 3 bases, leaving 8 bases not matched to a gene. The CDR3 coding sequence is TGTGCCTGGACCCGGACAGGGTCACCCAATCAGCCCCAGCATTTT. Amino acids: CAWTRTGSPNQPQHF.

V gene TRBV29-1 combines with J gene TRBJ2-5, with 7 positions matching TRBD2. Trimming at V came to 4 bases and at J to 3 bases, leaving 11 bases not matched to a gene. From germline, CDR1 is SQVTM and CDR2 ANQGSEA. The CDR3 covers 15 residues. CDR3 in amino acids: CSVVLNGGRKETQYF. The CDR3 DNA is TGCAGCGTTGTCTTAAACGGGGGGAGGAAAGAGACCCAGTACTTC.

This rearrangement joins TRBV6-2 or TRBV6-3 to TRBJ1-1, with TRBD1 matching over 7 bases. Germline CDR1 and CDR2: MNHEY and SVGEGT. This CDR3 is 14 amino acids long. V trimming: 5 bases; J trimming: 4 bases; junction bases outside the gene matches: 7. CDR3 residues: CASSKGQFTTEAFF. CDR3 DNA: TGTGCCAGCAGTAAGGGACAGTTTACCACTGAAGCTTTCTTT.

The CDR3 loop reads CSVEDRRAGELFF. CDR3 sequence (DNA): TGCAGCGTTGAAGACCGCAGGGCCGGGGAGCTGTTTTTT. This chain links TRBV29-1 with TRBJ2-2, with D tentatively TRBD1 (5 bases). Germline loops: CDR1 SQVTM, CDR2 ANQGSEA. The CDR3 extends over 13 amino acids. V was shortened by 0 bases and J by 6 bases, with 8 bases between the two germline ends.

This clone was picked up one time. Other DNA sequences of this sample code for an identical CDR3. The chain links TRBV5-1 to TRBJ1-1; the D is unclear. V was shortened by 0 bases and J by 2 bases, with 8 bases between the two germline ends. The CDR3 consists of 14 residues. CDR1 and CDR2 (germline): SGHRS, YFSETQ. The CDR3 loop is CASSLGLLNTEAFF. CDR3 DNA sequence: TGCGCCAGCAGCTTGGGGTTACTCAACACTGAAGCTTTCTTT.

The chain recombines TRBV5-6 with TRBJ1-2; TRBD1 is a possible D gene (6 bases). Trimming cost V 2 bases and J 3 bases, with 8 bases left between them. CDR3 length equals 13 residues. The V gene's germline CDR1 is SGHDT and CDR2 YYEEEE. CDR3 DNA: TGTGCCAGCAGCTTCCAGGGGCACTATGGCTACACCTTC. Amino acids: CASSFQGHYGYTF.

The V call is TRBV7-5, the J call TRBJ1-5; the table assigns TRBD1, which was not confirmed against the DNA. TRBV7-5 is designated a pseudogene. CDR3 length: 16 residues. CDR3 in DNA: TGTGCCAGAAGCTTAGCGCCCGACAGATGCAATCAGCCCCAGCATTTT. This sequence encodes CARSLAPDRCNQPQHF.

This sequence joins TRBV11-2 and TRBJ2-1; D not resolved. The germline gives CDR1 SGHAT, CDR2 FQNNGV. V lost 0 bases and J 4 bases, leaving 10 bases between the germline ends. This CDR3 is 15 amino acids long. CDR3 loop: CASSLDHQDYNEQFF. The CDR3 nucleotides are TGTGCCAGCAGCTTAGATCATCAGGATTACAATGAGCAGTTCTTC.

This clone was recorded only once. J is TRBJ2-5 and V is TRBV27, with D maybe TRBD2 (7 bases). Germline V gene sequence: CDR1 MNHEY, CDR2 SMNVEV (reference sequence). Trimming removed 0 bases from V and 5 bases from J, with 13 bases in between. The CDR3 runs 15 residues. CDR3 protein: CASSLSWGGLETQYF. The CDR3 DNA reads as TGTGCCAGCAGTTTATCGTGGGGGGGCCTTGAGACCCAGTACTTC.

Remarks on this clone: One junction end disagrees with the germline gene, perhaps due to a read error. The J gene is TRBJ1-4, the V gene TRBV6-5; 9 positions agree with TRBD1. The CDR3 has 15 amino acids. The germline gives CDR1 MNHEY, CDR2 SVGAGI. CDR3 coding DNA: TGTGCCAGCAGTGACTCGGACAGGGGAAGGGAAAAACTGTTTTTT. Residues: CASSDSDRGREKLFF.

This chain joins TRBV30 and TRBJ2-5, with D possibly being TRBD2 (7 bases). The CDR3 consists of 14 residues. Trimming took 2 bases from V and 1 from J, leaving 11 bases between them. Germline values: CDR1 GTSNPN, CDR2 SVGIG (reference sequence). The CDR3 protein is CAWSLGGPQETQYF. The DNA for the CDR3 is TGTGCCTGGAGTCTGGGGGGGCCCCAAGAGACCCAGTACTTC.

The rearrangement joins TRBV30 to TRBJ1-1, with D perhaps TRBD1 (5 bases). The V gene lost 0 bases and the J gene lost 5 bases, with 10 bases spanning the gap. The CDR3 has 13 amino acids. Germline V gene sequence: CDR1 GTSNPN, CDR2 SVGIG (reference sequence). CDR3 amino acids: CAWSVQARTEAFF. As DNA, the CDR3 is TGTGCCTGGAGTGTACAGGCCCGGACTGAAGCTTTCTTT.

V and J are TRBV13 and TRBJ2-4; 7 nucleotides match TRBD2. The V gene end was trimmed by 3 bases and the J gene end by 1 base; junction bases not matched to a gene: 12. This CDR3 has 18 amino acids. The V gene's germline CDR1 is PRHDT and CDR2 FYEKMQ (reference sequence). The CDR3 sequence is CASSFYPVLTSAKNIQYF. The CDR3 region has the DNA TGTGCCAGCAGCTTCTATCCGGTACTGACTAGCGCCAAAAACATTCAGTACTTC.

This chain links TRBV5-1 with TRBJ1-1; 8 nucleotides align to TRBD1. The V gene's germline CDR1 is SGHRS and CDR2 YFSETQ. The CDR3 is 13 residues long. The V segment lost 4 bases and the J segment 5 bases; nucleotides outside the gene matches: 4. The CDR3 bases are TGCGCCAGCAGCCTGGGACAGGATACTGAAGCTTTCTTT. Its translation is CASSLGQDTEAFF. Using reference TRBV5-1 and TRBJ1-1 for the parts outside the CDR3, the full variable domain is KAGVTQTPRYLIKTRGQQVTLSCSPISGHRSVSWYQQTPGQGLQFLFEYFSETQRNKGNFPGRFSGRQFSNSRSEMNVSTLELGDSALYLCASSLGQDTEAFFGQGTRLTVV.

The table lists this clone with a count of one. CDR3: CASGDIARYGYTF. The CDR3 DNA reads as TGTGCCAGTGGGGACATCGCACGATATGGCTACACCTTC. The rearrangement uses TRBV19 and TRBJ1-2; possibly TRBD1 for D (6 bases). The CDR3 is 13 residues long. The germline gives CDR1 LNHDA, CDR2 SQIVND (reference sequence). Trimming left V 8 bases short and J 5 bases short, with 15 bases between.

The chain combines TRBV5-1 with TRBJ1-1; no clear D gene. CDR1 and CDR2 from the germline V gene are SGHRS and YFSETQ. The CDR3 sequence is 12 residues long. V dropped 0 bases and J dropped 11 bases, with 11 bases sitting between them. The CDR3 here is CASSLEAGSAFF. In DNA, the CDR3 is TGCGCCAGCAGCTTGGAAGCGGGTTCGGCTTTCTTT.

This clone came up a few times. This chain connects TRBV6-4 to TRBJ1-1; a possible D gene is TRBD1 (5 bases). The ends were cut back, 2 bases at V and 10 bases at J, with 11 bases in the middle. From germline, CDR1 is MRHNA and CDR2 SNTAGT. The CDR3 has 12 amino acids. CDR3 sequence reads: CASSDPGGRAFF. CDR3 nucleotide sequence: TGTGCCAGCAGTGACCCGGGGGGTCGAGCTTTCTTT.

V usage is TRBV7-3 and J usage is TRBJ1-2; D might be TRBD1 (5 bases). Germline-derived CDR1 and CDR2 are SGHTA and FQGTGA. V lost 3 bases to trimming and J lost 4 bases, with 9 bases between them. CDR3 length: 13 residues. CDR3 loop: CASSFPGGYGYTF. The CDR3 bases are TGTGCCAGCAGCTTCCCCGGGGGCTATGGCTACACCTTC. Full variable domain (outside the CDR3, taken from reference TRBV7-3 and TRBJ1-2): GAGVSQTPSNKVTEKGKYVELRCDPISGHTALYWYRQSLGQGPEFLIYFQGTGAADDSGLPNDRFFAVRPEGSVSTLKIQRTERGDSAVYLCASSFPGGYGYTFGSGTRLTVV.

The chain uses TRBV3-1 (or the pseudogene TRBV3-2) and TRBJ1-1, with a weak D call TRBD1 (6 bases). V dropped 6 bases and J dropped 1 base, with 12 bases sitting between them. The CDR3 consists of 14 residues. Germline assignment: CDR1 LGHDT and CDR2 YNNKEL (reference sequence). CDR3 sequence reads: CASRVGQRNTEAFF. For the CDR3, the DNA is TGTGCCAGCAGAGTTGGACAGAGGAACACTGAAGCTTTCTTT.

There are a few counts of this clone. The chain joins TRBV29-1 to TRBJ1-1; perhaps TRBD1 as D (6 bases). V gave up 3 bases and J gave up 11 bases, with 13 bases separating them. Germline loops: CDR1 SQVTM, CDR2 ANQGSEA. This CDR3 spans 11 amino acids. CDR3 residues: CSVEQGLRAFF. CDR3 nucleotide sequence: TGCAGCGTTGAGCAGGGGCTTCGGGCTTTCTTT. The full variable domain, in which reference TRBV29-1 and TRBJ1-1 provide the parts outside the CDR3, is SAVISQKPSRDICQRGTSLTIQCQVDSQVTMMFWYRQQPGQSLTLIATANQGSEATYESGFVIDKFPISRPNLTFSTLTVSNMSPEDSSIYLCSVEQGLRAFFGQGTRLTVV.

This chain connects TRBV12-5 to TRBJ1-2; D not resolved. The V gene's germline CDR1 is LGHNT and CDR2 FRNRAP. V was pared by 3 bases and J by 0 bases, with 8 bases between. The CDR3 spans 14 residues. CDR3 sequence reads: CASGFQETNYGYTF. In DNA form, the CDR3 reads TGTGCTAGTGGTTTCCAAGAGACTAACTATGGCTACACCTTC.

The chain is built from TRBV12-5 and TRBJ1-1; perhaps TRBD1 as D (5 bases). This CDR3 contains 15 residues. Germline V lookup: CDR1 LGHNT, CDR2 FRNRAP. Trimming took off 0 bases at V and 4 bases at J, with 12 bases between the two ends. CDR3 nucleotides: TGTGCTAGTGGTTTGGTAGTCGGGCAGGGCACTGAAGCTTTCTTT. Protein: CASGLVVGQGTEAFF.

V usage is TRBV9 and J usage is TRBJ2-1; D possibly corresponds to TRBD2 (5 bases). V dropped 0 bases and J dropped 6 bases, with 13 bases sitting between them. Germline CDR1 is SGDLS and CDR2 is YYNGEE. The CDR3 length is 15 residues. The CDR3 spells CASSVDLMGSNEQFF. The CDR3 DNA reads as TGTGCCAGCAGCGTAGATTTAATGGGGAGCAATGAGCAGTTCTTC.

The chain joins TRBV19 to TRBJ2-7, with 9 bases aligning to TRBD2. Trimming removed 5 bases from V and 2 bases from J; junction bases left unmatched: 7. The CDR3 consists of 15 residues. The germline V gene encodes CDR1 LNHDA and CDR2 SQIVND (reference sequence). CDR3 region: CASSSVAGEPYEQYF. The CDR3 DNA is TGTGCCAGTAGTTCTGTAGCGGGGGAGCCCTACGAGCAGTACTTC.

This chain's CDR3 is CASSLMASGGYTGELFF. DNA for the CDR3: TGTGCCAGCAGCTTAATGGCTAGCGGGGGATACACCGGGGAGCTGTTTTTT. The chain joins TRBV7-3 to TRBJ2-2; 10 bases fit TRBD2. Germline V gives CDR1 SGHTA, CDR2 FQGTGA. The CDR3 consists of 17 residues. J lost 3 bases, V lost 1 base, and 5 bases had no gene match.